This T cell receptor beta chain was found in a study of persistence of HIV-infected CD4 T cells. Study at large: Two participants gave one leukapheresis sample; others gave up to about 180 mL blood repeatedly.

The CDR3 extends over 12 amino acids. CDR1 and CDR2 from the germline V gene are SNHLY and FYNNEI. J gave up 9 bases and V 6 bases, and 3 bases lay outside the gene matches. Lysates of CMV-infected fibroblasts at 9 to 10 ug/mL stimulated these cells. Sorting of responding CD4+ T cells relied on upregulated CD40 ligand together with CD69. Donors had CD4+ T cell counts above 400 cells/uL and were CMV-seropositive. Regarding this clone: Its antigen is unidentified.

The immunoSEQ assay was version 4, run in survey mode. Only in-frame clones appear in the TCRdb table, and some are missing; sequencing was by immunoSEQ multiplex PCR. Of about 17,000 clones in the sample, almost 65% are singletons; the top ten hold roughly 8.3%. The sequence was obtained from an adult woman with HIV who was CMV-seropositive. The V gene is TRBV2, the J gene TRBJ2-4; 9 bases map to TRBD1. The sample consisted of CD4+ T cells sorted from PBMCs after roughly 18-hour stimulation, taken from a patient who received antiretroviral therapy. The CDR3 DNA reads TGTGCCAGCAGGGACAGGGGCTCCATTCAGTACTTC. This sequence encodes CASRDRGSIQYF.